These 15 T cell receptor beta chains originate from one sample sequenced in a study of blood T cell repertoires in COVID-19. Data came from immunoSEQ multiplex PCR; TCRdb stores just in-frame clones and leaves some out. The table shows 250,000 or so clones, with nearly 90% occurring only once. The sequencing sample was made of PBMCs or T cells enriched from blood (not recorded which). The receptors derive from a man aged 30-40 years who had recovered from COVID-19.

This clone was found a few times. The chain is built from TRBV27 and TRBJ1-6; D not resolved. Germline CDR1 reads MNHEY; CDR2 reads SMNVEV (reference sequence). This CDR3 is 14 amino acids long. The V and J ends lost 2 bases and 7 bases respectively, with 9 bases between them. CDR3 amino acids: CASSLNEGNSPLHF. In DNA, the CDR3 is TGTGCCAGCAGTTTAAATGAGGGAAATTCACCCCTCCACTTT.

In DNA form, the CDR3 reads TGTGCCAGCAGCGGAGTAGGAGGTGATGAGCAGTTCTTC. It codes for CASSGVGGDEQFF. The chain is built from TRBV9 and TRBJ2-1, with D possibly being TRBD2 (5 bases). In germline, CDR1 is SGDLS, CDR2 YYNGEE. The CDR3 is made up of 13 amino acids. Trimming took off 3 bases at V and 8 bases at J, with 12 bases between the two ends. The variable domain in full, with the rest retrieved from reference TRBV9 and TRBJ2-1, is DSGVTQTPKHLITATGQRVTLRCSPRSGDLSVYWYQQSLDQGLQFLIQYYNGEERAKGNILERFSAQQFPDLHSELNLSSLELGDSALYFCASSGVGGDEQFFGPGTRLTVL.

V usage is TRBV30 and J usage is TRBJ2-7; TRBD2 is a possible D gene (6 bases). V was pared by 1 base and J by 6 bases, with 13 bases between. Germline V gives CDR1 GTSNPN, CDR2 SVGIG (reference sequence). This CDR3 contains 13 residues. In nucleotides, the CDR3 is TGTGCCTGGAGTGACGCCGGGGGTCTCGAGCAGTACTTC. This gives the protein CAWSDAGGLEQYF.

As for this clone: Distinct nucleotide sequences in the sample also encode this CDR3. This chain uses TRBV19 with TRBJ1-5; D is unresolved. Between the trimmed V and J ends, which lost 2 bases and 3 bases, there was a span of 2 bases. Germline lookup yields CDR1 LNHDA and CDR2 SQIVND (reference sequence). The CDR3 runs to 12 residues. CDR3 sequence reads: CASSIYNQPQHF. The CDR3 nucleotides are TGTGCCAGTAGTATATACAATCAGCCCCAGCATTTT.

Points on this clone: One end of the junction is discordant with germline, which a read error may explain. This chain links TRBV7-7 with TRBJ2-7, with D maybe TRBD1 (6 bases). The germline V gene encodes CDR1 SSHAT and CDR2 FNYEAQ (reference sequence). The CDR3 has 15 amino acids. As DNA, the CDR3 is TGTGCTAGCAGCTTACTAGGGGGAACCCTTAACGAGCAGTACTTC. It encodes CASSLLGGTLNEQYF.

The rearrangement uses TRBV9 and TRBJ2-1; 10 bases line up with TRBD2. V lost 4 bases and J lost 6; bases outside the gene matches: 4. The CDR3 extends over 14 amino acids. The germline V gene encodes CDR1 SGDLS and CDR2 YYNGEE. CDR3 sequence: CASSSSGGVNEQFF. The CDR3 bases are TGTGCCAGCAGCTCTAGCGGGGGCGTCAATGAGCAGTTCTTC.

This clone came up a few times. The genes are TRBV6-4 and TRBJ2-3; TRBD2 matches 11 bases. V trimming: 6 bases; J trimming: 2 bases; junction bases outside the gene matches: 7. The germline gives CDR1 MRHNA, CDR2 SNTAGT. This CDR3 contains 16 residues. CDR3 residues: CASSILAGANTDTQYF. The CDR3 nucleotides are TGTGCCAGCAGCATACTAGCGGGAGCGAACACAGATACGCAGTATTTT.

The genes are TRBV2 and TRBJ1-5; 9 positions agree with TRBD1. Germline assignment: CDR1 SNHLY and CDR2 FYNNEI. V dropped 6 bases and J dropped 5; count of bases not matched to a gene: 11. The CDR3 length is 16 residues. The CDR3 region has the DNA TGTGCCAGCAGAGGCGGGGGGACAGGGCTCTATCAGCCCCAGCATTTT. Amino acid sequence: CASRGGGTGLYQPQHF.

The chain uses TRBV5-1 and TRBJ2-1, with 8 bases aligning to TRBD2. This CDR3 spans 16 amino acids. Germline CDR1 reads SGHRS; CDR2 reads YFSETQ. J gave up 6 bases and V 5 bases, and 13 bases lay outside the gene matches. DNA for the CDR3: TGCGCCAGCAGTCAGTCCCGGGGGGGCCGTCCCAATGAGCAGTTCTTC. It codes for CASSQSRGGRPNEQFF.

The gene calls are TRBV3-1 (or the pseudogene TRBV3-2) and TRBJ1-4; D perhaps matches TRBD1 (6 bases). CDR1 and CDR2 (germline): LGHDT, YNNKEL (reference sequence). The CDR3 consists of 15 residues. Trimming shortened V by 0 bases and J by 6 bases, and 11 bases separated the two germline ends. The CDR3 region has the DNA TGTGCCAGCAGCCAAGAAGGGGGGGAGGATGAAAAACTGTTTTTT. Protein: CASSQEGGEDEKLFF.

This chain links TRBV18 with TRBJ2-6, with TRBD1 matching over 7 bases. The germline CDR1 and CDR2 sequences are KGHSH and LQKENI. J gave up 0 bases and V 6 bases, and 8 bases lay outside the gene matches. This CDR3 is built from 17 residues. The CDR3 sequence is CASSSTGPSSGANVLTF. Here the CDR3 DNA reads TGTGCCAGCTCCTCGACAGGGCCCAGCTCTGGGGCCAACGTCCTGACTTTC. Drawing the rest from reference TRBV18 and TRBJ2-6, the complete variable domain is NAGVMQNPRHLVRRRGQEARLRCSPMKGHSHVYWYRQLPEEGLKFMVYLQKENIIDESGMPKERFSAEFPKEGPSILRIQQVVRGDSAAYFCASSSTGPSSGANVLTFGAGSRLTVL.

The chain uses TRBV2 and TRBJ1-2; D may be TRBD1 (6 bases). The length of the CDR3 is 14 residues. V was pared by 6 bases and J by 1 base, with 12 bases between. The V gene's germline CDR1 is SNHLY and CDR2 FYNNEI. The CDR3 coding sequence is TGTGCCAGCAGGGGGGCCAGTTATAACTATGGCTACACCTTC. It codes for CASRGASYNYGYTF. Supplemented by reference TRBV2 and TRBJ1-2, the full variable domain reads EPEVTQTPSHQVTQMGQEVILRCVPISNHLYFYWYRQILGQKVEFLVSFYNNEISEKSEIFDDQFSVERPDGSNFTLKIRSTKLEDSAMYFCASRGASYNYGYTFGSGTRLTVV.

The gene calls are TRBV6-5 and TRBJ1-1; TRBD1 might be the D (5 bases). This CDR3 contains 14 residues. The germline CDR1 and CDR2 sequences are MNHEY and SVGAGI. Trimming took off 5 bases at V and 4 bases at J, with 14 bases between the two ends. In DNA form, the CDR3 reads TGTGCCAGCAGTAAACCCGGGCAGGGCACTGAAGCTTTCTTT. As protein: CASSKPGQGTEAFF.

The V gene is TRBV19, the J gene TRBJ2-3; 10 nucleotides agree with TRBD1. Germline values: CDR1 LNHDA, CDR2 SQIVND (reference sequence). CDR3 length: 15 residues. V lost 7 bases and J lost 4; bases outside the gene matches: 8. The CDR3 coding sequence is TGTGCCAGTAATGGTGGGGACAGGGGTGCAGATACGCAGTATTTT. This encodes CASNGGDRGADTQYF.

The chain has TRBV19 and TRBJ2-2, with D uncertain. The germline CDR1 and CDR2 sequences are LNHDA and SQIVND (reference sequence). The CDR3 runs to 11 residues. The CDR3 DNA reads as TGTGCGGCCTCTAACACCGGGGAGCTGTTTTTT. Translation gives CAASNTGELFF.